One and the same sample provided the 27 T cell receptor beta chains below, sequenced in a study of beta chain features in type 1 diabetes. Expressed TCRB transcripts were sequenced because the entire RNA isolate underwent reverse transcription. Assay: immunoSEQ multiplex PCR; the TCRdb copy retains only in-frame clones and omits some. The sample lists under 25,000 clones, approximately 50% occurring once. Sequences were obtained from stem cell memory CD4+ T cells from blood. These receptors all come from a man in his late teens or twenties in good health.

This clone was observed a handful of times. The chain uses TRBV2 and TRBJ1-1, with D hard to call. Germline V gives CDR1 SNHLY, CDR2 FYNNEI. Between the trimmed V and J ends, which lost 8 bases and 6 bases, there was a span of 16 bases. The CDR3 consists of 13 residues. The DNA for the CDR3 is TGTGCCAGCCTTGGAGACGTCTGGTCTGAAGCTTTCTTT. It is translated as CASLGDVWSEAFF.

This clone occurred once. This sequence joins TRBV6-5 and TRBJ2-5; TRBD2 is a possible D gene (5 bases). Trimming cost V 2 bases and J 6 bases, with 13 bases left between them. The CDR3 is 14 amino acids. Germline V gives CDR1 MNHEY, CDR2 SVGAGI. The DNA of the CDR3 is TGTGCCAGCAGTTACATGAGGGTTGGGAAGACCCAGTACTTC. Protein product: CASSYMRVGKTQYF.

V gene TRBV6-5 combines with J gene TRBJ2-7, with unresolved D. The CDR3 contains 13 residues. Germline V CDR1 and CDR2: MNHEY, SVGAGI. The CDR3 loop is CASRGTANYEQYF. The CDR3 coding sequence is TGTGCGTCTCGAGGAACGGCGAACTACGAGCAGTACTTC.

Only one count was recorded for this clone. The chain links TRBV28 to TRBJ1-1; 10 bases agree with TRBD1. Trimming at V came to 4 bases and at J to 3 bases, leaving 11 bases not matched to a gene. CDR3 length: 17 amino acids. The V gene's germline CDR1 is MDHEN and CDR2 SYDVKM. CDR3 protein: CASSSWGTGVSDTEAFF. DNA for the CDR3: TGTGCCAGCAGTTCCTGGGGGACAGGGGTTTCCGACACTGAAGCTTTCTTT.

This sequence joins TRBV28 and TRBJ2-5; TRBD1 is a possible D gene (6 bases). The J call may be faulty, since TRBJ2-7 better matches the DNA end. Germline V gives CDR1 MDHEN, CDR2 SYDVKM. The CDR3 length is 14 residues. Here the CDR3 DNA reads TGTGCCAGCAGTCACGGACAGACAAACTACGAGCAGTACTTC. It translates to CASSHGQTNYEQYF.

This clone came up once. The chain combines TRBV27 with TRBJ1-2, with D unclear. The CDR3 covers 17 residues. Germline CDR1 MNHEY, CDR2 SMNVEV (reference sequence). Trimming removed 0 bases at V and 0 bases at J, with 14 bases between. The CDR3 loop is CASSLSWARSTNYGYTF. Written as DNA, the CDR3 is TGTGCCAGCAGTTTATCCTGGGCACGAAGCACTAACTATGGCTACACCTTC.

The CDR3 sequence: CASKQTSDEKLFF. CDR3 nucleotides: TGTGCCAGCAAACAGACATCTGATGAAAAACTGTTTTTT. The V gene is TRBV2, the J gene TRBJ1-4; D remains ambiguous. This CDR3 has 13 amino acids. The V end was cut by 7 bases, the J end by 6 bases, with 12 bases between. Germline lookup yields CDR1 SNHLY and CDR2 FYNNEI. Complete variable domain (other parts from reference TRBV2 and TRBJ1-4): EPEVTQTPSHQVTQMGQEVILRCVPISNHLYFYWYRQILGQKVEFLVSFYNNEISEKSEIFDDQFSVERPDGSNFTLKIRSTKLEDSAMYFCASKQTSDEKLFFGSGTQLSVL.

This chain connects TRBV21-1 to TRBJ1-2; TRBD1, the table's D call, was not compared with the DNA. TRBV21-1 represents a pseudogene. The CDR3 totals 13 residues. For the CDR3, the DNA is TGTGCCAGCAGCAAGTACAGGGGAGGCGGCTACACCTTC. Residues: CASSKYRGGGYTF.

The table lists this clone with a few counts. The chain has TRBV23-1 and TRBJ2-3; 7 nucleotides align to TRBD2. TRBV23-1 is flagged as an ORF with uncertain function. Trimming removed 9 bases from V and 1 base from J; junction bases left unmatched: 7. The CDR3 extends over 14 amino acids. The CDR3 region is CASLAREGTDTQYF. CDR3 coding DNA: TGCGCCAGTCTAGCCCGGGAGGGCACAGATACGCAGTATTTT.

The rearrangement uses TRBV19 and TRBJ2-2; D remains unclear. CDR3 length equals 15 residues. V dropped 1 base and J dropped 1 base, with 7 bases sitting between them. CDR1 is LNHDA, CDR2 SQIVND, per germline (reference sequence). The CDR3 sequence is CASSIATENTGELFF. The CDR3, as DNA: TGTGCCAGTAGTATAGCTACAGAGAACACCGGGGAGCTGTTTTTT. The variable domain in full, completed from reference TRBV19 and TRBJ2-2, reads DGGITQSPKYLFRKEGQNVTLSCEQNLNHDAMYWYRQDPGQGLRLIYYSQIVNDFQKGDIAEGYSVSREKKESFPLTVTSAQKNPTAFYLCASSIATENTGELFFGEGSRLTVL.

A few counts support this clone. The genes are TRBV28 and TRBJ1-2; perhaps TRBD1 as D (5 bases). This CDR3 has 13 amino acids. The V gene's germline CDR1 is MDHEN and CDR2 SYDVKM. Trimming took off 6 bases at V and 2 bases at J, with 10 bases between the two ends. The CDR3 region is CASRKGHNYGYTF. In DNA form, the CDR3 reads TGTGCCAGCAGGAAAGGACACAACTATGGCTACACCTTC.

This clone has just a few counts. This chain links TRBV14 with TRBJ2-7, with a tentative D call TRBD2 (5 bases). V lost 0 bases, J lost 7 bases, and 13 bases lay in between. From germline, CDR1 is SGHDN and CDR2 FVKESK. The CDR3 covers 14 residues. CDR3 sequence reads: CASSQDRRSGEQYF. Written as DNA, the CDR3 is TGTGCCAGCAGCCAAGACAGGAGAAGCGGTGAGCAGTACTTC.

This sequence joins TRBV7-2 and TRBJ1-2, with TRBD1 identical over 8 bases. The CDR3 extends over 14 amino acids. With V trimmed by 5 bases and J by 6 bases, 8 bases remained unmatched. CDR1 SGHTA and CDR2 FQGNSA come from the germline V gene. CDR3 amino acids: CASSPAGGFNGYTF. Here the CDR3 DNA reads TGTGCCAGCAGCCCGGCAGGGGGCTTTAATGGCTACACCTTC.

The chain uses TRBV28 and TRBJ2-2; 7 bases are shared with TRBD2. Germline V gives CDR1 MDHEN, CDR2 SYDVKM. After removal of 6 bases from V and 7 bases from J, the junction contained 8 bases not matched to a gene. This CDR3 contains 14 residues. CDR3: CASRSQGGIGELFF. The CDR3 DNA reads TGTGCCAGCAGGTCCCAGGGAGGGATCGGGGAGCTGTTTTTT.

V is TRBV11-2 and J is TRBJ2-7; 8 bases line up with TRBD2. V shed 5 bases, J shed 4 bases, and the junction held 10 bases outside the gene matches. The CDR3 is made up of 15 amino acids. Looked up from germline, CDR1 is SGHAT and CDR2 is FQNNGV. The DNA for the CDR3 is TGTGCCAGCAGCCGAATGAGCGGGAGAAGGTACGAGCAGTACTTC. It is translated as CASSRMSGRRYEQYF.

The gene calls are TRBV30 and TRBJ1-2; TRBD1 agrees at 7 bases. This CDR3 is built from 15 residues. With 0 bases clipped from V and 7 bases from J, the junction kept 11 bases outside the gene matches. Germline V gene lookup returns CDR1 GTSNPN and CDR2 SVGIG (reference sequence). The CDR3 protein is CAWSVSQGIWSGYTF. As DNA, the CDR3 is TGTGCCTGGAGTGTTTCACAGGGGATTTGGTCTGGCTACACCTTC.

The genes are TRBV19 and TRBJ2-5, with TRBD1 identical over 7 bases. Germline values: CDR1 LNHDA, CDR2 SQIVND (reference sequence). V was clipped by 6 bases and J by 4 bases; unmatched bases: 5. The CDR3 sequence is 13 residues long. CDR3 sequence (DNA): TGTGCCAGTAGCAGACAGGGTAGAGAGACCCAGTACTTC. Translation: CASSRQGRETQYF.

J is TRBJ1-2 and V is TRBV5-6; 11 bases fit TRBD1. Germline lookup yields CDR1 SGHDT and CDR2 YYEEEE. The CDR3 extends over 15 amino acids. The trim removed 4 bases at V and 6 bases at J, leaving 8 bases unmatched. CDR3 bases: TGTGCCAGCAGCGAAGGGACAGGGGGAATCGATGGCTACACCTTC. As protein: CASSEGTGGIDGYTF. Full variable domain (remainder filled in from reference TRBV5-6 and TRBJ1-2): DAGVTQSPTHLIKTRGQQVTLRCSPKSGHDTVSWYQQALGQGPQFIFQYYEEEERQRGNFPDRFSGHQFPNYSSELNVNALLLGDSALYLCASSEGTGGIDGYTFGSGTRLTVV.

The gene calls are TRBV6-5 and TRBJ2-7, with D tentatively TRBD2 (6 bases). This CDR3 contains 16 residues. V lost 0 bases to trimming and J lost 3 bases, with 15 bases between them. Germline values: CDR1 MNHEY, CDR2 SVGAGI. In DNA, the CDR3 is TGTGCCAGCAGTTACTCGCGACCGGGACTGATCTACGAGCAGTACTTC. It codes for CASSYSRPGLIYEQYF.

The chain links TRBV10-3 to TRBJ2-1; D may be TRBD2 (5 bases). The CDR3 runs to 14 residues. Germline V CDR1 and CDR2: ENHRY, SYGVKD. V lost 10 bases to trimming and J lost 4 bases, with 17 bases between them. CDR3 bases: TGTGCCACCTGGAATGGAGGTCGGTACAATGAGCAGTTCTTC. Protein: CATWNGGRYNEQFF.

The V and J genes are TRBV6-1 and TRBJ2-1; 7 nucleotides agree with TRBD1. The trim removed 4 bases at V and 2 bases at J, leaving 5 bases unmatched. Germline V gene lookup returns CDR1 MNHNS and CDR2 SASEGT. The CDR3 extends over 15 amino acids. The CDR3 sequence: CASSASQGAYNEQFF. The CDR3 region has the DNA TGTGCCAGCAGTGCCTCCCAGGGGGCCTACAATGAGCAGTTCTTC.

The CDR3: CASSLSHSGGAYEQFF. The CDR3 nucleotides read TGTGCCAGCAGCTTATCGCATAGCGGGGGGGCCTATGAGCAGTTCTTC. This chain connects TRBV11-2 to TRBJ2-1, with 11 bases fitting TRBD2. Unmatched junction bases numbered 8, after V lost 2 bases and J lost 8 bases. CDR3 size: 16 residues. Per germline, CDR1 SGHAT and CDR2 FQNNGV.

Only a few counts were recorded for this clone. The chain is built from TRBV10-3 and TRBJ2-7, with unresolved D. V lost 4 bases to trimming and J lost 4 bases, with 8 bases between them. There are 12 residues in the CDR3. Germline V gene sequence: CDR1 ENHRY, CDR2 SYGVKD. CDR3 sequence: CAISGSEYEQYF. CDR3 coding DNA: TGTGCCATCAGTGGGAGTGAATACGAGCAGTACTTC.

The J gene is TRBJ1-3, the V gene TRBV25-1, with D unresolved. The CDR3 length is 15 residues. Germline V gives CDR1 MGHDK, CDR2 SYGVNS. Trimming pared 8 bases from V and 3 bases from J, leaving 17 bases between. The CDR3 DNA reads TGTGCCAGCCGACGAGAGAGAGGTTTTGGAAACACCATATATTTT. Protein: CASRRERGFGNTIYF.

This chain uses TRBV5-1 with TRBJ1-4, with D possibly being TRBD1 (6 bases). The CDR3 loop spans 13 amino acids. Trimming took 5 bases from V and 3 from J, leaving 8 bases between them. The germline gives CDR1 SGHRS, CDR2 YFSETQ. CDR3 nucleotides: TGCGCCAGCAGTCAGGGGCCTAATGAAAAACTGTTTTTT. Translated, it gives CASSQGPNEKLFF.

This clone was seen more than once but under ten times. The gene calls are TRBV30 and TRBJ1-2; 8 nucleotides agree with TRBD1. Germline trimming cut 2 bases from V and 14 bases from J; bases unmatched to any gene: 13. In germline, CDR1 is GTSNPN, CDR2 SVGIG (reference sequence). CDR3 length equals 13 residues. CDR3 DNA: TGTGCCTGGAGTTATGTAGTAACAGGGGGATCAACCTTC. It encodes CAWSYVVTGGSTF.

V and J are TRBV19 and TRBJ2-2, with 12 bases identical to TRBD2. CDR3 length: 16 residues. The V and J ends lost 6 bases and 0 bases, in that order; junction bases with no gene match: 2. Germline CDR1 reads LNHDA; CDR2 reads SQIVND (reference sequence). CDR3: CASSRTSGANTGELFF. CDR3 DNA sequence: TGTGCCAGTAGCAGGACTAGCGGGGCGAACACCGGGGAGCTGTTTTTT.